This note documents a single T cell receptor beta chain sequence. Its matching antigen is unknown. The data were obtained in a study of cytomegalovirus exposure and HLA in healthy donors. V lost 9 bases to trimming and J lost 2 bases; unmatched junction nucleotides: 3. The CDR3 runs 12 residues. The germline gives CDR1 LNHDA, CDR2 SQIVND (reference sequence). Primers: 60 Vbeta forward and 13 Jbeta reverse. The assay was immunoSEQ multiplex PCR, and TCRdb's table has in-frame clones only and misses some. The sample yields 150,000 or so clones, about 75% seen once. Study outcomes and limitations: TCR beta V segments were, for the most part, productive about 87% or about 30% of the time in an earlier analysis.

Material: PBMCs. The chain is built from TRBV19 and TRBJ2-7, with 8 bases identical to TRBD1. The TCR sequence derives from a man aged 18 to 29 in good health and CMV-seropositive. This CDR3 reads CASPTGAYEQYF. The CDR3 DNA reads TGTGCCAGCCCGACAGGGGCCTACGAGCAGTACTTC.